Each of the 11 T cell receptor beta chains below was sequenced from the same sample in a study of blood T cell repertoires in COVID-19. Profiled with immunoSEQ multiplex PCR; TCRdb holds only in-frame clones, not every one. The sample consists of 300,000 to 400,000 clones, over 70% of them appearing once. Sequencing was done on a sample of peripheral blood. These receptors came from a woman aged 45-59 years with COVID-19, enrolled during active disease.

The chain's CDR3 is CASSRQGAGTEAFF. DNA for the CDR3: TGTGCCAGCAGTAGACAGGGGGCGGGCACTGAAGCTTTCTTT. This rearrangement joins TRBV6-5 to TRBJ1-1, with TRBD1 identical over 10 bases. V lost 5 bases and J lost 4; bases outside the gene matches: 4. Germline values: CDR1 MNHEY, CDR2 SVGAGI. CDR3 length: 14 amino acids.

V and J are TRBV11-3 and TRBJ1-4; D not certain. Between the trimmed V and J ends, which lost 4 bases and 8 bases, there was a span of 17 bases. This CDR3 contains 15 residues. From germline, CDR1 is SGHNT and CDR2 YENEEA. The CDR3 DNA reads as TGTGCCAGCAGCTCCACATCTTGGGGAGGGGAAAAACTGTTTTTT. Residues: CASSSTSWGGEKLFF.

This sequence joins TRBV18 and TRBJ1-6, with 10 bases identical to TRBD1. This CDR3 region has 17 residues. The germline CDR1 and CDR2 sequences are KGHSH and LQKENI. J lost 7 bases, V lost 2 bases, and 8 bases had no gene match. Here the CDR3 DNA reads TGTGCCAGCTCACCATTAAAGCAGGGACAGGGGAATTCACCCCTCCACTTT. As protein: CASSPLKQGQGNSPLHF.

This chain connects TRBV6-5 to TRBJ1-2; D remains unclear. Germline V gene sequence: CDR1 MNHEY, CDR2 SVGAGI. V gave up 5 bases and J gave up 5 bases, with 15 bases separating them. The CDR3 is 14 residues long. In DNA, the CDR3 is TGTGCCAGCAGTCCCCGAGCTCAACAGTATGGCTACACCTTC. This gives the protein CASSPRAQQYGYTF.

Details on this clone: At one end the junction does not follow the germline gene, possibly because of a read error. The chain couples TRBV7-7 to TRBJ2-5; 16 nucleotides agree with TRBD2. The germline CDR1 and CDR2 sequences are SSHAT and FNYEAQ (reference sequence). This CDR3 is built from 19 residues. CDR3 protein: CASSLYGTSGRGLQETQYF. In nucleotides, the CDR3 is TGTGCTAGCAGCTTATATGGGACTAGCGGGAGGGGATTACAAGAGACCCAGTACTTC.

The chain joins TRBV18 to TRBJ1-5; tentative D call: TRBD1 (5 bases). The germline V and J ends were trimmed by 2 bases and 4 bases, with 12 bases remaining between them. Germline V lookup: CDR1 KGHSH, CDR2 LQKENI. CDR3 length equals 15 residues. This CDR3 reads CASSPRIGENQPQHF. CDR3 nucleotide sequence: TGTGCCAGCTCACCAAGGATAGGGGAAAATCAGCCCCAGCATTTT.

This clone was seen a handful of times. V is TRBV10-2 and J is TRBJ2-3; 9 positions match TRBD2. From germline, CDR1 is WSHSY and CDR2 SAAADI. The CDR3 consists of 15 residues. V lost 2 bases and J lost 0; bases outside the gene matches: 0. The CDR3 reads CASSETSGSTDTQYF. Here the CDR3 DNA reads TGCGCCAGCAGTGAGACTAGCGGGAGCACAGATACGCAGTATTTT.

The J gene is TRBJ1-1, the V gene TRBV5-1; no firm D call. This CDR3 comprises 14 residues. V lost 0 bases to trimming and J lost 0 bases, with 6 bases between them. Per the germline V gene, CDR1 is SGHRS and CDR2 is YFSETQ. The CDR3 DNA follows: TGCGCCAGCAGCTTGGACGGGTTGAACACTGAAGCTTTCTTT. Translation: CASSLDGLNTEAFF.

The genes are TRBV6-2 or TRBV6-3 and TRBJ1-5; 7 bases map to TRBD1. The germline V gene has CDR1 MNHEY and CDR2 SVGEGT. With 2 bases clipped from V and 4 bases from J, the junction kept 11 bases outside the gene matches. There are 17 residues in the CDR3. The CDR3 region has the DNA TGTGCCAGCAGTTACGGGAACCCCGGGACAGTTAATCAGCCCCAGCATTTT. Translated, it gives CASSYGNPGTVNQPQHF.

V gene TRBV7-2 combines with J gene TRBJ2-5; 8 positions match TRBD2. Germline V gives CDR1 SGHTA, CDR2 FQGNSA. With V trimmed by 2 bases and J by 5 bases, 4 bases remained unmatched. This CDR3 comprises 14 residues. The CDR3 coding sequence is TGTGCCAGCAGCTTATTCGGGGGGGTGGAGACCCAGTACTTC. Translated, it gives CASSLFGGVETQYF.

The V call is TRBV11-2, the J call TRBJ2-1, with TRBD2 as a possible D gene (5 bases). The V end lost 1 base, the J end lost 10 bases, and 11 bases lay between the germline ends. This CDR3 spans 13 amino acids. Germline V gene lookup returns CDR1 SGHAT and CDR2 FQNNGV. CDR3 nucleotides: TGTGCCAGCAGCTTAGTGACGGGAATGGAGCAGTTCTTC. The encoded protein is CASSLVTGMEQFF. The full variable domain, completed using reference TRBV11-2 and TRBJ2-1, is EAGVAQSPRYKIIEKRQSVAFWCNPISGHATLYWYQQILGQGPKLLIQFQNNGVVDDSQLPKDRFSAERLKGVDSTLKIQPAKLEDSAVYLCASSLVTGMEQFFGPGTRLTVL.